The entry below gives a single TCR beta chain sequence along with its context. This clonotype was counted between two and nine times. What this receptor recognizes is not known. The sample holds no much larger clone one base away, and base qualities are not on file. The library was made by 5' RACE. Sequencing took place on a NextSeq 500. In the TCR library protocol, a unique molecular identifier was attached to each TCR cDNA molecule so that PCR and sequencing errors could be corrected. Per the authors' processing: TCR identification, UMI-based error correction and CDR3 extraction were performed with Decombinator tools. TCRs above a frequency of 2 per 1,000, corresponding to the top 1% of the tumor frequency distribution, were defined as expanded. Rényi diversity was computed with the R vegan package after subsampling each repertoire 100 times to 5,000 TCRs. CDR3 similarity networks were built from amino acid triplet string-kernel similarity, with CDR3s being connected when pairwise similarity was above 0.82. Starting from the raw public reads, TCRdb applied fastp trimming at Q25, assembled clones with MiXCR and retained in-frame beta chains. Rows are unified per CDR3 protein, each entry keeping the most common DNA and genes. For this entry, the V and J calls and clone size follow TCRdb and not the study's own pipeline. This sample has about 43,000 distinct CDR3 sequences in its table, and about 22% of those were observed once. Of the sample, less than 8.5% falls within the top ten clones.

The sample originates from a study of spatial heterogeneity in lung cancer (dated by TCRdb to about 2019). Notes on the research overall: Samples were obtained from 72 patients with early-stage, untreated non-small cell lung cancer from the lung TRACERx cohort. Follow-up PBMC samples were sequenced whenever available, with a median time to follow-up of approximately 25 months after resection. Beta-chain transcripts were consistently detected in greater numbers than alpha-chain transcripts, which likely reflects a higher abundance of beta-chain transcripts. In the raw uncorrected reads, each unique combination of TCR and UMI appeared more than ten times on average. In non-small cell lung cancer, the study quantitatively compared TCR alpha and beta repertoires across several tumor regions, matched nontumor lung, and blood. The study linked features of the TCR repertoire to counts of nonsynonymous mutations, which were determined by whole-exome sequencing of tumor tissue. At surgery, both alpha and beta chains were TCR-sequenced in 200 to 250 tumor regions, fewer than 80 matched nontumor lung samples and around 50 PBMC samples.

The CDR3 goes from the cysteine to the phenylalanine over 15 residues. Kept here is only the CDR3 DNA, which spans 45 bases and is read in frame from base 1. Taken from the germline V gene (reference sequence), the CDR1 and CDR2 loops are SEHNR and FQNEAQ. At the junction V is shortened by 4 bases and J by 6 bases; bases outside the gene matches: 4. Per the publication, the time point label means: blood at routine non-recurrence follow-up after resection. Whole RNA extracted from tumor and nontumor lung tissue, or from cryopreserved PBMC samples, was used for TCR sequencing without cell sorting. A patient was chosen for TCR sequencing only when enough RNA was available from at least two tumor regions. Results and caveats for the whole study, not just this receptor: Only approximately 14 patients were included in the comparisons of baseline and follow-up blood repertoires. Ubiquitous expanded tumor TCRs were detected in blood more often at tumor resection than at routine follow-up. Additional single-cell paired TCR alpha and beta sequencing was considered necessary to confirm, at a functional level, the hypothesis that regional TCRs recognize regional mutations.

Recombination connected TRBV7-9 to TRBJ2-1; 12 nucleotides in the junction match TRBD2. Here the sequenced sample was PBMCs, taken at follow-up. The sequence derives from a female donor with early-stage non-small cell lung cancer. The CDR3 reads as follows: CASSSSGREGNEQFF. The nucleotide sequence reads as follows: TGTGCCAGCAGCTCTAGCGGGAGGGAAGGCAATGAGCAGTTCTTC. Extended through the reference TRBV7-9 and TRBJ2-1 proteins, this CDR3 yields the full variable domain: DTGVSQNPRHKITKRGQNVTFRCDPISEHNRLYWYRQTLGQGPEFLTYFQNEAQLEKSRLLSDRFSAERPKGSFSTLEIQRTEQGDSAMYLCASSSSGREGNEQFFGPGTRLTVL.